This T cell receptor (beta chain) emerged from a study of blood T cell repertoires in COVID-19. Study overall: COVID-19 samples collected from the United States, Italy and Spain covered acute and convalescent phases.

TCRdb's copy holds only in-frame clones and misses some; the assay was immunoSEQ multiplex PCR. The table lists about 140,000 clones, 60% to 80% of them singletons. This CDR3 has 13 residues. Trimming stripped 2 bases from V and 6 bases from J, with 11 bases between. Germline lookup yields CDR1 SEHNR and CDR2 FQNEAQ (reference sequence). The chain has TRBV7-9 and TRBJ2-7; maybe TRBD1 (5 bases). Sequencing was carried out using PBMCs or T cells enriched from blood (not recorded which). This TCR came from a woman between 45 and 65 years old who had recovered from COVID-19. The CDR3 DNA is TGTGCCAGCAGCTTAATCAGGGTACGCGAGCAGTACTTC. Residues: CASSLIRVREQYF.